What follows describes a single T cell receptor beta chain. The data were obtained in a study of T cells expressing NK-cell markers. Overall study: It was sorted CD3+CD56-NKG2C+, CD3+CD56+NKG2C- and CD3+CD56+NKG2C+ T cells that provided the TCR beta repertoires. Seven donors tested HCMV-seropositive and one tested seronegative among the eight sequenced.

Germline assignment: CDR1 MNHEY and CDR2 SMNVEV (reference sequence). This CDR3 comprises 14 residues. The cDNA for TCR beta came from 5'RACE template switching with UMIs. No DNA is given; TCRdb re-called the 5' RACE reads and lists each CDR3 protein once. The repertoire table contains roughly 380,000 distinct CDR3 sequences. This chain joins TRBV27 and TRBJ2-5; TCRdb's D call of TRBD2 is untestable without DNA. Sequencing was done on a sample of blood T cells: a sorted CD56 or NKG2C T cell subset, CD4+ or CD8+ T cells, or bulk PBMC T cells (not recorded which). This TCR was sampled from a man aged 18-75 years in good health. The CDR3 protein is CASSGLASQETQYF.